This T cell receptor (beta chain) was observed in a study of cytomegalovirus exposure and HLA in healthy donors. Libraries were prepared by immunoSEQ multiplex PCR; TCRdb keeps only in-frame clonotypes and omits some of them. In the table there are about 330,000 clones, 75% to 90% of which are singletons. Study-wide points: TCR beta chains numbering some 160 were designated cytomegalovirus-associated. Most observed TCR sequences were rare, whereas some public TCRs were detected in many donors. Per published reports, the classifier diagnosed cytomegalovirus status with high specificity and sensitivity.

Trimming removed 5 bases from V and 2 bases from J, with 12 bases in between. This CDR3 has 15 residues. In germline, CDR1 is SNHLY, CDR2 FYNNEI. Turning to this clone: The antigen is undetermined.

Separate from the approximately 700-subject first cohort was the approximately 120-subject validation cohort, to which the donors belonged. The specimen was PBMCs. This clonotype was obtained from a woman younger than 45 in good health and CMV-seropositive. The chain recombines TRBV2 with TRBJ1-4; a possible D gene is TRBD1 (5 bases). CDR3 region: CASSSIDSTNEKLFF. The CDR3 bases are TGTGCCAGCAGTTCCATAGACAGCACTAATGAAAAACTGTTTTTT.